The T cell receptor (beta chain) described here comes from a study of untreated major depressive disorder. Notes on the study in general: TRBV25-01 and TRBV02-01 usage differences were not statistically significant. A comparatively small sample limits the generalizability of these findings. Compared with controls, depressed patients showed more TRBV05-01 (Vbeta 5.1) usage in CD4+ T cells.

The table lists this clone with a few counts. No antigen is known for it. Sequencing was performed with immunoSEQ multiplex PCR; in TCRdb, only in-frame clones are kept and a portion is missing. This sample yields approximately 21,000 clones, of which 89% are seen a single time; approximately 0.47% belongs to the top ten. Germline CDR1 SGHRS, CDR2 YFSETQ. The CDR3 totals 13 residues. The V end lost 4 bases, the J end lost 13 bases, and 20 bases lay between the germline ends. No current or lifetime mood disorder and depressive symptom score of 5 or less defined controls. The gene calls are TRBV5-1 and TRBJ2-5; maybe TRBD1 (5 bases). The receptor comes from a woman between 35 and 50 years old in good health. The sample comprised CD4+ T cells from PBMCs. CDR3 coding DNA: TGCGCCAGCAGCCGGGCTGAATCAGGGTGGAGGTACTTC. Amino acid sequence: CASSRAESGWRYF.